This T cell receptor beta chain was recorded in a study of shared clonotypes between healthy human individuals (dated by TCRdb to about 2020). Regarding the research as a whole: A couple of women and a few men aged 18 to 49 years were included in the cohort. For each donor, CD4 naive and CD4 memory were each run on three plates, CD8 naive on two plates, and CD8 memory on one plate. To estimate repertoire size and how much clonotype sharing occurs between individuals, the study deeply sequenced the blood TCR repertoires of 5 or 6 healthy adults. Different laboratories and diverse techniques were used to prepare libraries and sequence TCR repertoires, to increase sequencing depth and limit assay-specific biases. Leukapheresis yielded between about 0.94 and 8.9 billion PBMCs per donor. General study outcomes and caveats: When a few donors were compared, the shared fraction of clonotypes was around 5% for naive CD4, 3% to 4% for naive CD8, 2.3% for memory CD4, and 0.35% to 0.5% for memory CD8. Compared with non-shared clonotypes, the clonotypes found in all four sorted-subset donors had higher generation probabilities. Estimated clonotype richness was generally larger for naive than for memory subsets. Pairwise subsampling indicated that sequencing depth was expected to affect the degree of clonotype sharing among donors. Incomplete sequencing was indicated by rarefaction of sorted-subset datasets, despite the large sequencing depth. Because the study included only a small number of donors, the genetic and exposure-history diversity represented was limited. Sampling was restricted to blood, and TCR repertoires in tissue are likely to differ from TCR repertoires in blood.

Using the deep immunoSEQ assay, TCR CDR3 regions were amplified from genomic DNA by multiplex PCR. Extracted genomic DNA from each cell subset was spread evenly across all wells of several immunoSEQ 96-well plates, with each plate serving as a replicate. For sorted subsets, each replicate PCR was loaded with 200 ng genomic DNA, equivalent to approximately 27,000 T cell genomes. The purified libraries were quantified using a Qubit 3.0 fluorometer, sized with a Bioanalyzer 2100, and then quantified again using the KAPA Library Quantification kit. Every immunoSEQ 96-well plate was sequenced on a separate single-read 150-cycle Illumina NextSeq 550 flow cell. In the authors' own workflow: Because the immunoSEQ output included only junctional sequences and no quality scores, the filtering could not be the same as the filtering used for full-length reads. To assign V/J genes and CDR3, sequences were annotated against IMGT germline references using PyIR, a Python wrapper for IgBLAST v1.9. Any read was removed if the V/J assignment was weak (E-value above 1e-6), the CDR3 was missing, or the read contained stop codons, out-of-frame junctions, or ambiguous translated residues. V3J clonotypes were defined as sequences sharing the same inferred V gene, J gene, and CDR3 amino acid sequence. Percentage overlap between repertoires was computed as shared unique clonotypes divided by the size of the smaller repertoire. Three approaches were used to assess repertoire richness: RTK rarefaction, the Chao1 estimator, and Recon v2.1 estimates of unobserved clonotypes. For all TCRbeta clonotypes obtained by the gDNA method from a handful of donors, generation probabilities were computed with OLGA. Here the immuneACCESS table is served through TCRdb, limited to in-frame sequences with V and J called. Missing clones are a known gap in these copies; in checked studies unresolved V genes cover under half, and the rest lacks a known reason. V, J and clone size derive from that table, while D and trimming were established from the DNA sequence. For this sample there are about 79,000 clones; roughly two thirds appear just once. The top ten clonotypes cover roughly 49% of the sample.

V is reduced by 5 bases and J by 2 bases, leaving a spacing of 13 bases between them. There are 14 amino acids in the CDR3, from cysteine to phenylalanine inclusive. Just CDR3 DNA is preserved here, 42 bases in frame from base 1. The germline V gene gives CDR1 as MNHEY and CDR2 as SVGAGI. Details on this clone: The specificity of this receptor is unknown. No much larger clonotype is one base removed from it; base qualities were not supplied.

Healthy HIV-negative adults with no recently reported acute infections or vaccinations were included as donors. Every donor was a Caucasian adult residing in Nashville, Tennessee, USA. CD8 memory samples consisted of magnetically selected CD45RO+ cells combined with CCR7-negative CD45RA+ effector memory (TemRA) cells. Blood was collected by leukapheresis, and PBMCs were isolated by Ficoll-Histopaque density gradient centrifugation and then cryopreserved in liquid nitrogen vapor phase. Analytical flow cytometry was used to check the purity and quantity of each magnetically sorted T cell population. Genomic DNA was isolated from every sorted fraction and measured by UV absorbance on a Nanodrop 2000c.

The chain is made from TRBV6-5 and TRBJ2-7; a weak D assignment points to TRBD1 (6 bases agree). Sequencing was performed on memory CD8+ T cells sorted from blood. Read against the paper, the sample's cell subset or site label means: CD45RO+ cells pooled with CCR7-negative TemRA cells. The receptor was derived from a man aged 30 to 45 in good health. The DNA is TGTGCCAGCAGTCTTACAGGGTCCGCCTACGAGCAGTACTTC. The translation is CASSLTGSAYEQYF.